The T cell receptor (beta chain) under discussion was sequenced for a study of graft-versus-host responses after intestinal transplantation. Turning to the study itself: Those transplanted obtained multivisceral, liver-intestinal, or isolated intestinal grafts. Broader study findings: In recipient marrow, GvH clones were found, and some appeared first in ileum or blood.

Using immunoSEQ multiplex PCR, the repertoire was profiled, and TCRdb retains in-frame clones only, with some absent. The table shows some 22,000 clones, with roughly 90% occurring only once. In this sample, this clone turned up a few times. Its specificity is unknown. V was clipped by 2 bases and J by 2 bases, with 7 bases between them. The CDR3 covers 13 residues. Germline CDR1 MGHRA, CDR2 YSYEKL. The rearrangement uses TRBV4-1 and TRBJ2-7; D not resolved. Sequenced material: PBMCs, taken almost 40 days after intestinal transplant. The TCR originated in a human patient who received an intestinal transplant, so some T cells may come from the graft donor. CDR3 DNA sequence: TGCGCCAGCAGCCAACGTATTGCCTACGAGCAGTACTTC. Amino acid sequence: CASSQRIAYEQYF.